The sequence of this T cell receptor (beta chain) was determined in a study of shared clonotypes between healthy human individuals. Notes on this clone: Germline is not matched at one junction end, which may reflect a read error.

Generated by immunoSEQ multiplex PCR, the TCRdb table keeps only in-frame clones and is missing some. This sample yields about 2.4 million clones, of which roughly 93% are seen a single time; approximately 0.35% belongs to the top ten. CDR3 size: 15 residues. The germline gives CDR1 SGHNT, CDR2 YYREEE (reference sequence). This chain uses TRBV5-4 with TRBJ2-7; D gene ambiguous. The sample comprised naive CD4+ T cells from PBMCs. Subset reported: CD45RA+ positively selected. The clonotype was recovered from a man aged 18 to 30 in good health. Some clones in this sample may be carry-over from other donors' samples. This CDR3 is CASSQGPGPSYEQYF. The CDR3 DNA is TGCGCCAGCAGCCAAGGTCCGGGCCCGTCCTACGAGCAGTACTTC.